This TCR beta chain was identified in a study of T cell repertoires in cytomegalovirus infection. Study information: Signatures in public TCR beta sequences pointed to both CMV infection and matching HLA type.

TCRdb re-called the reads through MiXCR, storing one row per CDR3 protein. In the table there are about 160,000 distinct CDR3 sequences, under 20% of which are singletons. Only a few counts were recorded for this clonotype. The antigen remains undetermined. General study findings and limits: CMV carriers with the relevant HLA were identified by cumulative public TCR beta family frequency. HLA-C-restricted, CMV-specific TCR beta clonotypes were dominant ex vivo.

Per germline, CDR1 MDHEN and CDR2 SYDVKM. Trimming took off 5 bases at V and 0 bases at J, with 10 bases between the two ends. The CDR3 runs 15 residues. The sequencing input was CD8+ T cells from PBMCs. The TCR sequence derives from a human donor in good health (CMV status not recorded). Some clones in this sample may be carry-over from other donors' samples. The J gene is TRBJ2-2, the V gene TRBV28, with a possible D match to TRBD2 (5 bases). CDR3 region: CASSGLYANTGELFF. The CDR3 nucleotides read TGTGCCAGCAGTGGACTGTACGCGAACACCGGGGAGCTGTTTTTT.